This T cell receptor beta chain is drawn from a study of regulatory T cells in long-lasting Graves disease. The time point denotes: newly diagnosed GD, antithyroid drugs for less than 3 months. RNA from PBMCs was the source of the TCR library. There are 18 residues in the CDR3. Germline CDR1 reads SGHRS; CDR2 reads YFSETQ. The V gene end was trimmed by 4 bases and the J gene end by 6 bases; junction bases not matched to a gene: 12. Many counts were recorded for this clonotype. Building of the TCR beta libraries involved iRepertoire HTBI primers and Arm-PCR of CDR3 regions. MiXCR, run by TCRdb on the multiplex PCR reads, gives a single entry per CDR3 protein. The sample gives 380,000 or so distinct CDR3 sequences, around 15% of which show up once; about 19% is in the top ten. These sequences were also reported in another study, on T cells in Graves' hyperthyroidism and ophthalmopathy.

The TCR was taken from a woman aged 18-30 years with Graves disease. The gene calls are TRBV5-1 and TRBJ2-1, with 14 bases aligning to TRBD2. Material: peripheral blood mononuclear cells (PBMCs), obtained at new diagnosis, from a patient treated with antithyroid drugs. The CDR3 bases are TGCGCCAGCAGCCCGGGACTAGCGGGAGAGGTGCGGGGCAATGAGCAGTTCTTC. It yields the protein CASSPGLAGEVRGNEQFF.